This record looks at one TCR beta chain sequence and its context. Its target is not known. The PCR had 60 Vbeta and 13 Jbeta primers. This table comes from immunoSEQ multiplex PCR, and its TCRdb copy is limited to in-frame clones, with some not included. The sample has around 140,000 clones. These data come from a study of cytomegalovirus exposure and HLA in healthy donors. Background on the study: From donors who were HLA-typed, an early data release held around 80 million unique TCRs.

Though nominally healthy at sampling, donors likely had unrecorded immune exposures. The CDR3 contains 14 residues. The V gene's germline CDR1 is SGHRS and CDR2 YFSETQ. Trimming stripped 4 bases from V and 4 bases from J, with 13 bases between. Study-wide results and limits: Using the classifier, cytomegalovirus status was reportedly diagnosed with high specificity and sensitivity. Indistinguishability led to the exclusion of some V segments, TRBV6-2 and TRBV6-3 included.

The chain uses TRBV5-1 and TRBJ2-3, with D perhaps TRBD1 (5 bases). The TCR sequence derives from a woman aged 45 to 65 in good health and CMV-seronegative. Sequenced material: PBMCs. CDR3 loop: CASSHDSRADTQYF. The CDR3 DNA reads TGCGCCAGCAGCCATGACTCCAGGGCAGATACGCAGTATTTT. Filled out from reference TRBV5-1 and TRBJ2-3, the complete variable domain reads KAGVTQTPRYLIKTRGQQVTLSCSPISGHRSVSWYQQTPGQGLQFLFEYFSETQRNKGNFPGRFSGRQFSNSRSEMNVSTLELGDSALYLCASSHDSRADTQYFGPGTRLTVL.